A selection of T cell receptor beta chains follows, all from one sample in a study of STAT5B mutations in CD4+ large granular lymphocyte leukemia. Sequenced by immunoSEQ multiplex PCR; TCRdb stores in-frame clones only, minus some. The table includes tens of thousands of clones, about 80% detected once. Specimen: CD4+ T cells from blood buffy coats. Source of these receptors: a human donor in good health. The conserved cysteine and the conserved F or W are not part of the CDR3 here. The D gene is left open where the match is weak.

J: TRBJ2-3; D: TRBD1; V: TRBV6-1; CDR3: ASSQGARTDTQY
J: TRBJ1-1; D: -; V: TRBV14; CDR3: ASSSHLNTEAF
J: TRBJ2-7; D: TRBD1; V: TRBV6-1; CDR3: ASGDSYEQY
J: TRBJ1-1; D: -; V: TRBV6-6; CDR3: ASARSTEAF
J: TRBJ1-2; D: -; V: TRBV5-4; CDR3: ASSLSGIWGYT
J: TRBJ2-7; D: TRBD1; V: TRBV30; CDR3: AWSAPGQVTYEQY
J: TRBJ1-2; D: -; V: TRBV15; CDR3: ATSRVKGNGYT
J: TRBJ2-7; D: -; V: TRBV11-2; CDR3: ASSPGPISSYEQY
J: TRBJ1-4; D: -; V: TRBV7-9; CDR3: ASSLTTGEKLF
J: TRBJ1-2; D: -; V: TRBV4-1; CDR3: ASSDQPRTNYGYT
J: TRBJ2-7; D: TRBD2; V: TRBV6-5; CDR3: ASSSGLAGGDEQY
J: TRBJ1-4; D: -; V: TRBV20-1; CDR3: SAGNREKLF
J: TRBJ1-2; D: TRBD1; V: TRBV28; CDR3: ASSSTGYGYGYT
J: TRBJ1-2; D: TRBD1; V: TRBV19; CDR3: ASKPSSTGRSDYGYT
J: TRBJ2-7; D: -; V: TRBV30; CDR3: AWRAAGTYEQY
J: TRBJ2-7; D: -; V: TRBV30; CDR3: AWSVWRVGQY
J: TRBJ2-2; D: TRBD2; V: TRBV2; CDR3: ASRARLAPNTGELF
J: TRBJ1-3; D: -; V: TRBV10-3; CDR3: AISGGPGNTIY
J: TRBJ2-3; D: TRBD2; V: TRBV2; CDR3: ASRTSGRAIDTQY
J: TRBJ1-2; D: -; V: TRBV29-1; CDR3: SVEGGSGYT
J: TRBJ2-7; D: -; V: TRBV30; CDR3: AWNRPYYEQY
J: TRBJ2-2; D: TRBD1; V: TRBV5-4; CDR3: ASSLDSRTGGSGELF
J: TRBJ1-2; D: -; V: TRBV5-1; CDR3: ASSLQLGEGYT
J: TRBJ2-7; D: -; V: TRBV5-1; CDR3: ASSLYAGHSYEQY
J: TRBJ2-1; D: -; V: TRBV7-3; CDR3: ASSLYDGYNEQF
J: TRBJ1-2; D: -; V: TRBV30; CDR3: AWSVPKDISIYGYT
J: TRBJ2-1; D: -; V: TRBV19; CDR3: ASSVHVGEQF
J: TRBJ1-2; D: TRBD1; V: TRBV28; CDR3: ASAKAETGNYGYT
J: TRBJ2-1; D: -; V: TRBV7-2; CDR3: ASSRRQGGTDEQF